The clone carrying this T cell receptor beta chain was seen just once. This record belongs to a study of blood T cell repertoires in COVID-19. At the level of the study: The cDNA or gDNA used as material had been derived from T cells, B-cell-depleted T cells, or PBMCs.

V was trimmed by 3 bases and J by 6 bases, leaving 9 bases between them. Germline V CDR1 and CDR2: SQVTM, ANQGSEA. This CDR3 has 11 amino acids. Each participant's cohort was designated according to participant-reported clinical history. Original handling: Amplification from reference gene primers served as the basis for estimated nucleated cell counts. Some clones are missing from TCRdb's copy, which holds only in-frame ones; the method was immunoSEQ multiplex PCR. V, J and clone size are those of that table, while D and trimming were read from the DNA. The sample consists of 250,000 to 350,000 clones, approximately 85% of them appearing once.

The receptor was derived from a woman younger than 45 who had recovered from COVID-19. The sequenced sample was PBMCs or T cells enriched from blood (not recorded which). The chain recombines TRBV29-1 with TRBJ2-7; D possibly corresponds to TRBD2 (6 bases). CDR3 DNA sequence: TGCAGCGTTGACAGGCGGGGCGAGCAGTACTTC. Encoded protein: CSVDRRGEQYF.